This entry is about one T cell receptor (beta chain). Deletions cut 1 base from V and 4 bases from J, with 13 bases between. The CDR3 covers 16 residues. The germline V gene encodes CDR1 SEHNR and CDR2 FQNEAQ (reference sequence). These data belong to a study of control samples from healthy donors and cancer patients. Only in-frame clones appear in the TCRdb table, and some are missing; sequencing was by immunoSEQ multiplex PCR. The sample carries 90,000 to 150,000 clones, about 89% recorded once. The material sequenced was blood. The chain combines TRBV7-9 with TRBJ2-2; D remains ambiguous. This clonotype was obtained from a woman aged 18-29 years in good health. In nucleotides, the CDR3 is TGTGCCAGCAGCTTAGGACGTCCAGGTACCACCGGGGAGCTGTTTTTT. Protein: CASSLGRPGTTGELFF. The variable domain in full, completed from reference TRBV7-9 and TRBJ2-2, reads DTGVSQNPRHKITKRGQNVTFRCDPISEHNRLYWYRQTLGQGPEFLTYFQNEAQLEKSRLLSDRFSAERPKGSFSTLEIQRTEQGDSAMYLCASSLGRPGTTGELFFGEGSRLTVL.